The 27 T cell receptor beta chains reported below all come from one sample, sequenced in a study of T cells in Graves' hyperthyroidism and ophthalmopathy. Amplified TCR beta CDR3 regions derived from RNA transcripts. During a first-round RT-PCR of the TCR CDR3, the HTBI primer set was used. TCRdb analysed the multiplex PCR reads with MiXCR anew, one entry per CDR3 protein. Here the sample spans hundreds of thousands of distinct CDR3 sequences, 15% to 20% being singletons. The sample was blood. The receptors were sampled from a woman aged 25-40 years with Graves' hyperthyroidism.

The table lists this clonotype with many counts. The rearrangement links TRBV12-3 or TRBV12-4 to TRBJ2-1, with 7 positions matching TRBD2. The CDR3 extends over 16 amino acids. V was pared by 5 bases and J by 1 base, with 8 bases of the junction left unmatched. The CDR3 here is CASSGASGPSYNEQFF. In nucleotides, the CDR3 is TGTGCCAGCAGTGGGGCTAGCGGACCGTCCTACAATGAGCAGTTCTTC.

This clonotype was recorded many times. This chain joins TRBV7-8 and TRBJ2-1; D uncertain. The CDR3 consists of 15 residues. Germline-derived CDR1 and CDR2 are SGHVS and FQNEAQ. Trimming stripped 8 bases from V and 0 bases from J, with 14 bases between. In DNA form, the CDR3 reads TGTGCCAGCGCAGATATGGTTGTCTCCTACAATGAGCAGTTCTTC. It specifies CASADMVVSYNEQFF.

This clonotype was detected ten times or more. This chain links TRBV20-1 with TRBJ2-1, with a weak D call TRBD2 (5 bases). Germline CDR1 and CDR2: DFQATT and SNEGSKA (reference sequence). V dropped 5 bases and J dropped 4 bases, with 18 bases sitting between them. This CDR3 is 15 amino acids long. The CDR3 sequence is CSAPDPGWKYNEQFF. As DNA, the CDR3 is TGCAGTGCTCCGGATCCGGGATGGAAGTACAATGAGCAGTTCTTC.

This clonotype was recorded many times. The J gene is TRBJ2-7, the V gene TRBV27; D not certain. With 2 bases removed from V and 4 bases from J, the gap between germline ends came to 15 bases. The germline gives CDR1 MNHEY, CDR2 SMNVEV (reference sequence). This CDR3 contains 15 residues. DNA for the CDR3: TGTGCCAGCAGTTTACAGGTTGGCGGCGGTTACGAGCAGTACTTC. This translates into CASSLQVGGGYEQYF.

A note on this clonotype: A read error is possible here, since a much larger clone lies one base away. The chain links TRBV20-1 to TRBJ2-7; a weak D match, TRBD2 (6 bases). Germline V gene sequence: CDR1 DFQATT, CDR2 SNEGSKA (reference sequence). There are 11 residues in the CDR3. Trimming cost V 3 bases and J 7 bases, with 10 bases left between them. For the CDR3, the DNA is TGCAGTGCTAGTAGTGGGGGGGAGCAGTACTTC. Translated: CSASSGGEQYF.

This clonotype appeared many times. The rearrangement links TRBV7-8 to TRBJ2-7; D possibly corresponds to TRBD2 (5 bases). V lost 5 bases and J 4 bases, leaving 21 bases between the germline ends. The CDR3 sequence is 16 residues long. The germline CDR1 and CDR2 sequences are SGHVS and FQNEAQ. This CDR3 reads CASSLRVEAPLYEQYF. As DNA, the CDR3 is TGTGCCAGCAGCCTCCGCGTGGAGGCCCCTCTTTACGAGCAGTACTTC.

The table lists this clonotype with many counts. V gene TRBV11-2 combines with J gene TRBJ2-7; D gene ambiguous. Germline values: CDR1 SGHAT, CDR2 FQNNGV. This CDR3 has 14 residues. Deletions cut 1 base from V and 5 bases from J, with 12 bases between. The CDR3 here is CASSLVSRSNEQYF. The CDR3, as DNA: TGTGCCAGCAGCTTAGTAAGCAGGAGCAACGAGCAGTACTTC.

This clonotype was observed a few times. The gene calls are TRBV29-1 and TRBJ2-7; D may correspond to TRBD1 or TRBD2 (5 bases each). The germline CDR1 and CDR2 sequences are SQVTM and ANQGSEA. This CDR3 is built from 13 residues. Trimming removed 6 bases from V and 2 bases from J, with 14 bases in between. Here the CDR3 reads CSVGTELTYEQYF. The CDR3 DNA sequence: TGCAGCGTAGGGACGGAACTTACCTACGAGCAGTACTTC.

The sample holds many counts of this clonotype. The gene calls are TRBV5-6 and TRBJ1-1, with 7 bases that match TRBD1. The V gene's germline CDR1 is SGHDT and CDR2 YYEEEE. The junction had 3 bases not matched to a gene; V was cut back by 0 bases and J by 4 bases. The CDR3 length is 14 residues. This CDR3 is CASSLGQGITEAFF. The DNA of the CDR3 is TGTGCCAGCAGCTTGGGACAGGGCATCACTGAAGCTTTCTTT.

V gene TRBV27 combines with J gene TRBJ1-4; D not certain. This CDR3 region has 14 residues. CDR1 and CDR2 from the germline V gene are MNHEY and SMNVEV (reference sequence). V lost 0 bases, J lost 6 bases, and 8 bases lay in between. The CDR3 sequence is CASSLSEQHEKLFF. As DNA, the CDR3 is TGTGCCAGCAGTTTATCGGAACAGCATGAAAAACTGTTTTTT. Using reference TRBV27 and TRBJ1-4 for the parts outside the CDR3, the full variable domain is EAQVTQNPRYLITVTGKKLTVTCSQNMNHEYMSWYRQDPGLGLRQIYYSMNVEVTDKGDVPEGYKVSRKEKRNFPLILESPSPNQTSLYFCASSLSEQHEKLFFGSGTQLSVL.

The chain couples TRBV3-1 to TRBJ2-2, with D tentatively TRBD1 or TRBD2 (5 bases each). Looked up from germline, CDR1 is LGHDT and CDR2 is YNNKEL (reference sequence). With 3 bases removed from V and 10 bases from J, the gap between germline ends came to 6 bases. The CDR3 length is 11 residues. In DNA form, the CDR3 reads TGTGCCAGCAGCCAGGGGGAGGAGCTGTTTTTT. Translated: CASSQGEELFF. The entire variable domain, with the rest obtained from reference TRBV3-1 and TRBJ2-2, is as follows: DTAVSQTPKYLVTQMGNDKSIKCEQNLGHDTMYWYKQDSKKFLKIMFSYNNKELIINETVPNRFSPKSPDKAHLNLHINSLELGDSAVYFCASSQGEELFFGEGSRLTVL.

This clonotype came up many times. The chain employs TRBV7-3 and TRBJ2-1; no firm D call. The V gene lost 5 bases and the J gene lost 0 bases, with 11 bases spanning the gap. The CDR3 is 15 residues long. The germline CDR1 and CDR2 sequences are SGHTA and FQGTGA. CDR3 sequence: CASSPAESSYNEQFF. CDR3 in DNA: TGTGCCAGCAGCCCCGCTGAGAGCTCCTACAATGAGCAGTTCTTC.

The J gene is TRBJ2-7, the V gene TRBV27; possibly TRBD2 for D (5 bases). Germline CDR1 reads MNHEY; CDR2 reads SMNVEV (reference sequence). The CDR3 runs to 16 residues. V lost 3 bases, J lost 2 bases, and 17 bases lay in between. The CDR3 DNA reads TGTGCCAGCAGTTTGTCCGGACTGTATCTAACCTACGAGCAGTACTTC. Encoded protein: CASSLSGLYLTYEQYF.

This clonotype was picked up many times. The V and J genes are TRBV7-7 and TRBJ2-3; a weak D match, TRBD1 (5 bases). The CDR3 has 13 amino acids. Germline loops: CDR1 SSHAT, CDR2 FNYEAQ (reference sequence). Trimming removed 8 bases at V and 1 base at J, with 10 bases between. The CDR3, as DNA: TGTGCCAGCTCACCACAGGGCACAGATACGCAGTATTTT. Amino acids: CASSPQGTDTQYF.

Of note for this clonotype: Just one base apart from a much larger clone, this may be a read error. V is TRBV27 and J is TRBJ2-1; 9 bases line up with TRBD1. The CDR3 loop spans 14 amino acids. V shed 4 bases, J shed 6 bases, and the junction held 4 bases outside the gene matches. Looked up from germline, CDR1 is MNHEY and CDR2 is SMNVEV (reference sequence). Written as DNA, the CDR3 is TGTGCCAGCAGTTCCGGGACAGGGCTCAATGAGCAGTTCTTC. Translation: CASSSGTGLNEQFF.

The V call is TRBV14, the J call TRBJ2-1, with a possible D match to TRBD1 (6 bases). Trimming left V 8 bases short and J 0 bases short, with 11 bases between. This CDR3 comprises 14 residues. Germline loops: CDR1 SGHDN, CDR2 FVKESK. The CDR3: CASATGSSYNEQFF. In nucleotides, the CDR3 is TGTGCCAGCGCGACAGGAAGCTCCTACAATGAGCAGTTCTTC.

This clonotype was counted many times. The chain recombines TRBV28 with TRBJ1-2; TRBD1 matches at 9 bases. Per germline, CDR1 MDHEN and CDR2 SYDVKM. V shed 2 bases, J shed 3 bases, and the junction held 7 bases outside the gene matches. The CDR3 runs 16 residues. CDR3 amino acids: CASSLGDRDRDYGYTF. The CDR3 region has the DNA TGTGCCAGCAGTTTAGGGGACAGGGATCGGGACTATGGCTACACCTTC.

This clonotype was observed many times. As DNA, the CDR3 is TGTGCCAGCAGCCCCTCCGGACTAGCAGCGTGGGAGACCCAGTACTTC. Translated: CASSPSGLAAWETQYF. The chain employs TRBV7-6 and TRBJ2-5; 8 bases map to TRBD2. The J segment lost 5 bases and the V segment lost 5 bases, leaving 13 bases of the junction unmatched. Germline CDR1 and CDR2: SGHVS and FNYEAQ. The CDR3 length is 16 residues.

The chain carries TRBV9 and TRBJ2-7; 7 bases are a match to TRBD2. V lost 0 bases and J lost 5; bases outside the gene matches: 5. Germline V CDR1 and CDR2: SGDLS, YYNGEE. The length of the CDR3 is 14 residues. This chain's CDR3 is CASSVVPAGNEQYF. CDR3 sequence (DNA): TGTGCCAGCAGCGTAGTACCAGCGGGAAACGAGCAGTACTTC.

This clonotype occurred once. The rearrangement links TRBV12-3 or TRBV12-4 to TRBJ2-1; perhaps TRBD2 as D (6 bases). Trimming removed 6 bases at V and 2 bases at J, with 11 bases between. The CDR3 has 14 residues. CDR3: CASSTGTPYNEQFF. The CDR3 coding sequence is TGTGCCAGCAGCACTGGGACTCCCTACAATGAGCAGTTCTTC.

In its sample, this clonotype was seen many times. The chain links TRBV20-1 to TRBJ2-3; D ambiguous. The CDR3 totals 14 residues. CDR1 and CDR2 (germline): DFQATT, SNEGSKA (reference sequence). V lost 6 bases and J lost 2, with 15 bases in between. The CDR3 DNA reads TGCAGTGCCCTCGCCCCGTTCTTCACAGATACGCAGTATTTT. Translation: CSALAPFFTDTQYF.

The CDR3 sequence: CASSWTSGRGYEQYF. The CDR3 DNA reads as TGTGCCAGCAGTTGGACTAGCGGGAGGGGATACGAGCAGTACTTC. The chain links TRBV27 to TRBJ2-7; 15 bases agree with TRBD2. The CDR3 extends over 15 amino acids. Unmatched junction bases numbered 2, after V lost 4 bases and J lost 4 bases. Germline values: CDR1 MNHEY, CDR2 SMNVEV (reference sequence).

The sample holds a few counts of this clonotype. CDR3 nucleotides: TGTGCCAGCAGCGTCTCCCAAACTTCTAGGGATCGAGATGAGCAGTTCTTC. The encoded protein is CASSVSQTSRDRDEQFF. The chain carries TRBV9 and TRBJ2-1; D uncertain. V gave up 2 bases and J gave up 8 bases, with 23 bases separating them. The CDR3 covers 17 residues. CDR1 and CDR2 (germline): SGDLS, YYNGEE.

The CDR3 nucleotides read TGTGCCAGCTCACCCTCGAAGGGGGCCAACATTCAGTACTTC. Protein sequence: CASSPSKGANIQYF. The chain carries TRBV18 and TRBJ2-4; 7 bases agree with TRBD1. The ends lost 3 bases at V and 7 bases at J; junction bases unmatched: 6. The germline V gene encodes CDR1 KGHSH and CDR2 LQKENI. CDR3 size: 14 residues.

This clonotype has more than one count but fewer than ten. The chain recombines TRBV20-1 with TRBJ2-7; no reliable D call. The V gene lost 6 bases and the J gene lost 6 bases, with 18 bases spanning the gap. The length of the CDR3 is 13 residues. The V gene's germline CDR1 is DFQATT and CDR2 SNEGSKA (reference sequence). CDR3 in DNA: TGCAGTGCAAATAAGGGTGGTACCTGCGAGCAGTACTTC. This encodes CSANKGGTCEQYF.

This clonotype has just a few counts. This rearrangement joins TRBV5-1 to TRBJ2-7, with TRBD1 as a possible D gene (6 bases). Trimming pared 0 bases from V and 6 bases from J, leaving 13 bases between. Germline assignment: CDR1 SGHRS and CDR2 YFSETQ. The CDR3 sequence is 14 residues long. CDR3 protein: CASSLAGHSAEQYF. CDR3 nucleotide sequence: TGCGCCAGCAGCTTGGCGGGACATAGTGCCGAGCAGTACTTC.

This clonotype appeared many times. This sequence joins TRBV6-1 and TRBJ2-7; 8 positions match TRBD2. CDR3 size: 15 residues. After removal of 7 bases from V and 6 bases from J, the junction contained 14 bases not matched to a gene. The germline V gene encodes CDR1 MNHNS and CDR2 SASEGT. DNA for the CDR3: TGTGCCAGCACCCCGGCGGGTAGCGGGACCGCCGAGCAGTACTTC. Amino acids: CASTPAGSGTAEQYF.